These 6 T cell receptor beta chains share one sample of origin, sequenced in a study of blood T cell repertoires in COVID-19. Assay used: immunoSEQ multiplex PCR; TCRdb lists only in-frame clones, some missing. The data hold a few hundred thousand clones, with roughly nine tenths observed a single time. The sample comprised peripheral blood. These receptors were taken from a woman in her fifties or sixties with COVID-19, enrolled during active disease.

The chain's CDR3 is CASRFSFSSYNSPLHF. The CDR3 DNA is TGCGCCAGCAGATTTTCCTTCTCCTCCTATAATTCACCCCTCCACTTT. The V gene is TRBV5-1, the J gene TRBJ1-6; D unclear. Per germline, CDR1 SGHRS and CDR2 YFSETQ. The V and J ends lost 5 bases and 0 bases respectively, with 12 bases between them. The CDR3 has 16 amino acids.

The V and J genes are TRBV2 and TRBJ1-1; tentative D call: TRBD1 (6 bases). Germline CDR1 SNHLY, CDR2 FYNNEI. The CDR3 spans 11 residues. Deletions cut 6 bases from V and 7 bases from J, with 9 bases between. The chain's CDR3 is CASRLDSEAFF. CDR3 bases: TGTGCCAGCAGACTGGACAGTGAAGCTTTCTTT.

V and J are TRBV30 and TRBJ1-5; no reliable D call. This CDR3 contains 12 residues. Germline CDR1 is GTSNPN and CDR2 is SVGIG (reference sequence). Trimming pared 2 bases from V and 9 bases from J, leaving 11 bases between. DNA of the CDR3: TGTGCCTGGAGTTACCGCAGCGGGCCCCAGCATTTT. This translates into CAWSYRSGPQHF.

V usage is TRBV11-1 and J usage is TRBJ2-7, with D possibly being TRBD1 (5 bases). The CDR3 runs to 13 residues. In germline, CDR1 is SGHAT, CDR2 FQDESV (reference sequence). With 5 bases removed from V and 1 base from J, the gap between germline ends came to 9 bases. The CDR3 here is CASSLRQSYEQYF. The CDR3 DNA sequence: TGTGCCAGCAGCCTTAGACAGTCCTACGAGCAGTACTTC.

The chain has TRBV7-8 and TRBJ2-5; D possibly corresponds to TRBD2 (5 bases). V lost 3 bases, J lost 7 bases, and 15 bases lay in between. From germline, CDR1 is SGHVS and CDR2 FQNEAQ. This CDR3 spans 14 amino acids. For the CDR3, the DNA is TGTGCCAGCAGCTTTGCCCTAGCCCAAACGACCCAGTACTTC. Translation gives CASSFALAQTTQYF. Full variable domain (rest looked up from reference TRBV7-8 and TRBJ2-5): GAGVSQSPRYKVAKRGQDVALRCDPISGHVSLFWYQQALGQGPEFLTYFQNEAQLDKSGLPSDRFFAERPEGSVSTLKIQRTQQEDSAVYLCASSFALAQTTQYFGPGTRLLVL.

The chain combines TRBV6-6 with TRBJ1-3; D gene unclear. Trimming shortened V by 4 bases and J by 4 bases, and 11 bases separated the two germline ends. Germline V gives CDR1 MNHNY, CDR2 SVGAGI (reference sequence). This CDR3 comprises 14 residues. The CDR3 nucleotides are TGTGCCAGCAGTTCCTCACGCGCCGGAAACACCATATATTTT. Its translation: CASSSSRAGNTIYF.